The 15 T cell receptor beta chains listed next were all sequenced from one sample in a study of regulatory T cells in long-lasting Graves disease. CDR3 regions were amplified by Arm-PCR using iRepertoire HTBI primers to build TCR beta libraries. TCRdb used MiXCR to reprocess the multiplex PCR reads, holding one entry per CDR3 protein. This sample has roughly 520,000 distinct CDR3 sequences, with around 12% found just once. Time point meaning: newly diagnosed GD, antithyroid drugs for less than 3 months. PBMC RNA was the source of the TCR library. The same sample was also used in a study of T cells in Graves' hyperthyroidism and ophthalmopathy.

The source material was peripheral blood mononuclear cells (PBMCs), sampled at new diagnosis, from a patient treated with antithyroid drugs. The receptors here all came from a woman between 25 and 40 years old with Graves disease.

This clonotype has ten or more counts. This chain links TRBV12-3 or TRBV12-4 with TRBJ1-1; D unresolved. This CDR3 region has 12 residues. The V gene lost 3 bases and the J gene lost 4 bases, with 6 bases spanning the gap. The CDR3 DNA follows: TGTGCCAGCAGTTTTAGGGTCACTGAAGCTTTCTTT. Its protein is CASSFRVTEAFF.

The sample holds many counts of this clonotype. J is TRBJ2-2 and V is TRBV30; D remains ambiguous. Trimming stripped 3 bases from V and 8 bases from J, with 10 bases between. The length of the CDR3 is 12 residues. Looked up from germline, CDR1 is GTSNPN and CDR2 is SVGIG (reference sequence). CDR3 nucleotide sequence: TGTGCCTGGAGGCGTGTGGGTGGGGAGCTGTTTTTT. Translated: CAWRRVGGELFF. The variable domain in full, with the rest retrieved from reference TRBV30 and TRBJ2-2, is SQTIHQWPATLVQPVGSPLSLECTVEGTSNPNLYWYRQAAGRGLQLLFYSVGIGQISSEVPQNLSASRPQDRQFILSSKKLLLSDSGFYLCAWRRVGGELFFGEGSRLTVL.

This clonotype was counted at least ten times. V and J are TRBV30 and TRBJ2-2; the D is unclear. V lost 2 bases, J lost 7 bases, and 11 bases lay in between. Germline lookup yields CDR1 GTSNPN and CDR2 SVGIG (reference sequence). CDR3 size: 13 residues. CDR3 nucleotide sequence: TGTGCCTGGAGTTACCGGGCCGGCGGGGAGCTGTTTTTT. Its translation: CAWSYRAGGELFF.

The V gene is TRBV29-1, the J gene TRBJ1-2; 8 nucleotides match TRBD1. Germline loops: CDR1 SQVTM, CDR2 ANQGSEA. The J segment lost 2 bases and the V segment lost 7 bases, leaving 6 bases of the junction unmatched. The CDR3 is made up of 13 amino acids. The CDR3: CSAAGTGNYGYTF. The CDR3 DNA sequence: TGCAGCGCCGCAGGGACAGGAAACTATGGCTACACCTTC.

Ten or more counts support this clonotype. The chain employs TRBV6-2 or TRBV6-3 and TRBJ2-3, with 11 bases fitting TRBD2. The CDR3 runs 17 residues. The junction had 13 bases not matched to a gene; V was cut back by 6 bases and J by 5 bases. Per germline, CDR1 MNHEY and CDR2 SVGEGT. Written as DNA, the CDR3 is TGTGCCAGCAGAAAACGACTAGCGGGAAATGTGGAAGATACGCAGTATTTT. It translates to CASRKRLAGNVEDTQYF.

Many counts were recorded for this clonotype. V gene TRBV20-1 combines with J gene TRBJ2-1; TRBD2 aligns across 11 bases. CDR3 size: 14 residues. In germline, CDR1 is DFQATT, CDR2 SNEGSKA (reference sequence). Losses at the gene ends were 3 bases for V and 7 bases for J; bases not matched to a gene: 5. The CDR3 DNA sequence: TGCAGTGCTAGTAGTAGCGGGGGGGGTAATGAGCAGTTCTTC. This encodes CSASSSGGGNEQFF.

This clonotype was observed at least ten times. J is TRBJ1-3 and V is TRBV4-1; TRBD1 matches at 11 bases. The CDR3 totals 15 residues. The germline V gene has CDR1 MGHRA and CDR2 YSYEKL. Losses at the gene ends were 2 bases for V and 8 bases for J; bases not matched to a gene: 5. The CDR3 nucleotides read TGCGCCAGCAGCCAAACGAGGGGACAGGGGGACACCATATATTTT. Translation gives CASSQTRGQGDTIYF.

This clonotype was observed a few times. V gene TRBV4-3 combines with J gene TRBJ2-1; D might be TRBD1 or TRBD2, each matching 7 bases. The CDR3 sequence is 16 residues long. The germline gives CDR1 LGHNA, CDR2 YSLEER. Trimming cost V 3 bases and J 6 bases, with 18 bases left between them. The DNA for the CDR3 is TGCGCCAGCAGCCAGGGGAGGGCAGGGGGGTCCAATGAGCAGTTCTTC. Its translation is CASSQGRAGGSNEQFF.

Notes on this clonotype: One base away lies a much larger clone, so this may be a sequencing read error. This chain connects TRBV24-1 to TRBJ2-3; 7 positions agree with TRBD2. Germline loops: CDR1 KGHDR, CDR2 SFDVKD. After removal of 1 base from V and 2 bases from J, the junction contained 14 bases not matched to a gene. This CDR3 has 19 residues. The CDR3 nucleotides read TGTGCCACCAGTGATTTTGGCGGGATAGCGGGCGATGCCACAGATACGCAGTATTTT. Translated, it gives CATSDFGGIAGDATDTQYF.

This clonotype was seen a handful of times. The chain couples TRBV19 to TRBJ1-2, with D unresolved. CDR3 length equals 15 residues. With 3 bases removed from V and 6 bases from J, the gap between germline ends came to 17 bases. Germline V gene sequence: CDR1 LNHDA, CDR2 SQIVND (reference sequence). In nucleotides, the CDR3 is TGTGCCAGTAGTATTTTAGGAGTCGGGCTACATGGCTACACCTTC. Translated: CASSILGVGLHGYTF.

This clonotype was seen repeatedly, ten times or more. The chain has TRBV12-3 or TRBV12-4 and TRBJ1-6, with TRBD1 matching 7 bases. V lost 2 bases and J lost 9; bases outside the gene matches: 10. This CDR3 spans 16 amino acids. The CDR3 protein is CASSLSPDRVGSPLHF. The CDR3, as DNA: TGTGCCAGCAGTTTATCCCCCGACAGGGTTGGTTCACCCCTCCACTTT.

This clonotype occurred many times. V and J are TRBV28 and TRBJ2-1, with a tentative D call TRBD1 (6 bases). The CDR3 totals 15 residues. Trimming left V 6 bases short and J 3 bases short, with 15 bases between. CDR1 and CDR2 from the germline V gene are MDHEN and SYDVKM. The CDR3 protein is CASSKRKGDYNEQFF. CDR3 bases: TGTGCCAGCAGCAAGAGAAAGGGGGACTACAATGAGCAGTTCTTC.

In this sample, this clonotype turned up many times. The V gene is TRBV7-8, the J gene TRBJ2-1; 9 nucleotides agree with TRBD1. V dropped 8 bases and J dropped 6; count of bases not matched to a gene: 11. The CDR3 loop spans 15 amino acids. Germline CDR1 SGHVS, CDR2 FQNEAQ. CDR3: CASLPNRGQSNEQFF. The CDR3 nucleotides read TGTGCCAGCCTCCCTAACAGGGGGCAGAGCAATGAGCAGTTCTTC. Combining the CDR3 with reference TRBV7-8 and TRBJ2-1 gives the whole variable domain GAGVSQSPRYKVAKRGQDVALRCDPISGHVSLFWYQQALGQGPEFLTYFQNEAQLDKSGLPSDRFFAERPEGSVSTLKIQRTQQEDSAVYLCASLPNRGQSNEQFFGPGTRLTVL.

This clonotype was counted ten times or more. In nucleotides, the CDR3 is TGTGCCAGCAGTCACAGGGTAGGAGGTTTTGGAAATCGGGCTTATGGCTACACCTTC. Its translation is CASSHRVGGFGNRAYGYTF. The gene calls are TRBV12-3 or TRBV12-4 and TRBJ1-2, with D possibly TRBD1 on 6 matching bases. The CDR3 is 19 residues long. V lost 5 bases, J lost 5 bases, and 30 bases lay in between.

This clonotype was seen many times. J is TRBJ2-7 and V is TRBV28, with unresolved D. The CDR3 consists of 12 residues. The germline V and J ends were trimmed by 6 bases and 6 bases, with 12 bases remaining between them. Per germline, CDR1 MDHEN and CDR2 SYDVKM. As DNA, the CDR3 is TGTGCCAGCAGCCCCTCCGGGTTCGAGCAGTACTTC. It translates to CASSPSGFEQYF.